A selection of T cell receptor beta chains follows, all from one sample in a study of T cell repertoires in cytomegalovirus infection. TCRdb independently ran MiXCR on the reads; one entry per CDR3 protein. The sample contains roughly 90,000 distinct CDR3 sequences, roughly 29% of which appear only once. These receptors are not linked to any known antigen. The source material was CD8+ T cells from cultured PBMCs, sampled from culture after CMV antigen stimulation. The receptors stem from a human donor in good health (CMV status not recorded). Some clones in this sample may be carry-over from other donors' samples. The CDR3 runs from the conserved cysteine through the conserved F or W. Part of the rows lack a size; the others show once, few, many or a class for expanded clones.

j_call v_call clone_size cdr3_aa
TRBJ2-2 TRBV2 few CASSEWRANTGELFF
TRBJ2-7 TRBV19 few CASSIGRDTLPYEQYF
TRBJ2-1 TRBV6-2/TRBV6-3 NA CASRFRDAAIYNEQFF
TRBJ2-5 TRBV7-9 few CASSATGTEEETQYF
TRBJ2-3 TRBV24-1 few CATSDPRGPYIDTQYF
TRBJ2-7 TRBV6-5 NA CASSQNSYEQYF
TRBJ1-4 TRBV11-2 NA CASSLFLGDEKLFF
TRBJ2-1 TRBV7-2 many CASSLGVGGYNEQFF
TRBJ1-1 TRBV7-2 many CASSSRQAELGDTEAFF
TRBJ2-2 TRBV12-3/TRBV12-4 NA CASRPEGLQFIGELFF
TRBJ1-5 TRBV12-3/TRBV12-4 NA CASSSGGGGQPQHF
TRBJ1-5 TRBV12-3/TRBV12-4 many CASKAGQPQHF
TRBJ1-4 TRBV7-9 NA CASSRFEDSEKLFF
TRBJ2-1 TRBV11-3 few CASSFRGGGGSEQFF
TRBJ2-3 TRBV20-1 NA CSARAVYSNLSTDTQYF
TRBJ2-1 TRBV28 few CASSPTNPYPDEQFF
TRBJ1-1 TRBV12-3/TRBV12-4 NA CASTQGDTEAFF
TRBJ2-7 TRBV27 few CASGPGSYEQYF
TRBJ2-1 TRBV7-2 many CASSLGLAGAFNEQFF
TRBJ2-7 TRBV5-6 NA CASSLAGSLFEQYF
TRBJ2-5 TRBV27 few CASSPTGLETQYF
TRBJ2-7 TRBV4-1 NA CASSQEGLADYYEQYF
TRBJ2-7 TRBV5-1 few CASSLEGREAYEQYF